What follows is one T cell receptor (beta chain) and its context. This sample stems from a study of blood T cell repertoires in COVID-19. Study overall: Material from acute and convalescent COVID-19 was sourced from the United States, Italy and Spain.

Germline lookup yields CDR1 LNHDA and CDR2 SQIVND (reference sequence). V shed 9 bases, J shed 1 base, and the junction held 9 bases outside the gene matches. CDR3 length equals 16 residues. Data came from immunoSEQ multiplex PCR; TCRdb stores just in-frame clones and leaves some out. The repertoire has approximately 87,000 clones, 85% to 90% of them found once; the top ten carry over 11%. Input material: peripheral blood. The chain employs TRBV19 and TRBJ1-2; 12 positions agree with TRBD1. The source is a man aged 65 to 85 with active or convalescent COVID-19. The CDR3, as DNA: TGTGCCAGCCGGAGGGGACAGGGGGCGCTTAACTATGGCTACACCTTC. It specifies CASRRGQGALNYGYTF.